What follows is one TCR beta chain and its context. The CDR3 is 16 residues long. Germline V gene sequence: CDR1 SNHLY, CDR2 FYNNEI. With V trimmed by 3 bases and J by 8 bases, 14 bases remained unmatched. The sample comes from a study of blood T cell repertoires in COVID-19. Study overall: COVID-19 samples collected from the United States, Italy and Spain covered acute and convalescent phases. Sources were T cells, B-cell-depleted T cells, or PBMCs; the material itself was cDNA or gDNA.

Original analysis: Amplification of reference gene primers was used by the study to estimate nucleated cell counts. Repertoires were generated with immunoSEQ multiplex PCR, while TCRdb's copy carries only in-frame clones and drops some. The V and J calls and clone size are taken from that table; D and trimming were inferred from the DNA. The sample carries tens of thousands of clones, almost 90% recorded once. This TCR came from a woman in her forties or fifties with active or convalescent COVID-19. V gene TRBV2 combines with J gene TRBJ1-2; 8 bases fit TRBD1. Material for sequencing was peripheral blood. The CDR3 loop is CASSEGGGTGLSGYTF. The CDR3 coding sequence is TGTGCCAGCAGTGAGGGGGGTGGGACAGGCCTTTCCGGCTACACCTTC.